The TCR beta chain described here comes from a study of blood T cells in healthy people across ages. This clonotype was picked up a small number of times. With a J-beta primer mix and a sample-barcoded 5' primer, a second PCR ran about 7 to 12 cycles. TCRdb redid the calling of the 5' RACE reads with MiXCR, one entry per CDR3 protein. The sample lists about 680,000 distinct CDR3 sequences; 49% were seen once. The CDR3 covers 14 residues. Germline trimming cut 7 bases from V and 7 bases from J; bases unmatched to any gene: 5. Per the germline V gene, CDR1 is SQVTM and CDR2 is ANQGSEA. Whenever a sample was processed, at least 7 million PBMCs were isolated. The extraction recovered at least 5 micrograms of total RNA per sample.

The TCR was taken from a woman aged 55-70 years in good health. The sequenced sample consisted of blood. The gene calls are TRBV29-1 and TRBJ2-1, with 15 bases identical to TRBD2. The CDR3 spells CSAWTSGRGNEQFF. In DNA, the CDR3 is TGCAGCGCATGGACTAGCGGGAGGGGGAATGAGCAGTTCTTC.